These T cell receptor beta chains were read from a single sample in a study of T cells in Graves' hyperthyroidism and ophthalmopathy. TCRdb used MiXCR to reprocess the multiplex PCR reads, holding one entry per CDR3 protein. The top ten hold around 6.6% of the sample, which has 500,000 to 750,000 distinct CDR3 sequences, approximately 14% seen once. The material sequenced was blood. The receptors were gathered from a young woman with Graves' hyperthyroidism. Each CDR3 is given with its conserved first and last residue. A D gene is named only where the DNA matches it firmly. Size tells how often a clone was seen (once, few, many) or the class of an expanded clone, and some rows leave it out.

>TRBV10-3|14|few|TRBJ2-3|.
CAISEIVQGDTQYF
TGTGCCATCAGTGAAATCGTCCAGGGAGATACGCAGTATTTT
>TRBV6-1|18|.|TRBJ2-3|TRBD2
CASNPGTSGSLGTDTQYF
TGTGCCAGCAACCCTGGGACTAGCGGGAGTTTGGGCACAGATACGCAGTATTTT
>TRBV28|17|few|TRBJ1-6|.
CASSLGARDGYNSPLHF
TGTGCCAGCAGTTTAGGGGCCCGGGACGGGTATAATTCACCCCTCCACTTT
>TRBV6-2/TRBV6-3|14|many|TRBJ1-6|TRBD1
CASSPGQGFTPLHF
TGTGCCAGCAGCCCCGGACAGGGGTTTACACCCCTCCACTTT
>TRBV30|15|.|TRBJ2-3|TRBD2
CAWSVATSVTDTQYF
TGTGCCTGGAGTGTAGCCACTAGCGTCACAGATACGCAGTATTTT
>TRBV10-2|15|few|TRBJ2-7|TRBD1
CASSDGTENSYEQYF
TGCGCCAGCAGTGATGGGACAGAGAATTCCTACGAGCAGTACTTC
>TRBV10-3|14|many|TRBJ1-1|.
CAISKDGVNTEAFF
TGTGCCATCAGTAAAGACGGTGTGAACACTGAAGCTTTCTTT
>TRBV5-1|15|many|TRBJ2-2|.
CASSLQLVNTGELFF
TGCGCCAGCAGCTTGCAACTAGTCAACACCGGGGAGCTGTTTTTT
>TRBV18|13|many|TRBJ1-4|.
CASSPATNEKLFF
TGTGCCAGCTCACCAGCAACTAATGAAAAACTGTTTTTT
>TRBV19|16|.|TRBJ2-3|TRBD2
CASSTLAGARTDTQYF
TGTGCCAGTAGTACACTAGCGGGAGCGAGAACAGATACGCAGTATTTT
>TRBV2|15|many|TRBJ1-2|.
CASMGILGNYYGYTF
TGTGCCAGCATGGGTATCCTGGGCAATTACTATGGCTACACCTTC